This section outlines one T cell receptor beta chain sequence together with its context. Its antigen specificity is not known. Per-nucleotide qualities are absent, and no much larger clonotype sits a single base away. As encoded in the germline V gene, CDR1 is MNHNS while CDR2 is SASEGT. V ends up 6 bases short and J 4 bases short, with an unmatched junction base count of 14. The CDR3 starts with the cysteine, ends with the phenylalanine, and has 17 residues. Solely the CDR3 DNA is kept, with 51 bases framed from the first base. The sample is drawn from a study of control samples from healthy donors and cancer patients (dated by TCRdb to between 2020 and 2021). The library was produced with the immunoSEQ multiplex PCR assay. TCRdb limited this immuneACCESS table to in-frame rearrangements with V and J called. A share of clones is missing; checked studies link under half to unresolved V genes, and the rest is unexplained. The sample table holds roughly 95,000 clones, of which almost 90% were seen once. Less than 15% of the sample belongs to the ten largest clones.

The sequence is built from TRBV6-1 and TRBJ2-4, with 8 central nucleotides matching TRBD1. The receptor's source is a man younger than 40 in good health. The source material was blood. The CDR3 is CASSEQNLGQGKNIQYF. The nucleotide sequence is TGTGCCAGCAGCGAACAAAACCTCGGACAGGGAAAAAACATTCAGTACTTC.